This T cell receptor beta chain was sequenced during a study of T cell repertoires in cytomegalovirus infection. TCRdb fed the reads into MiXCR, producing one record per CDR3 protein. The sample records around 740,000 distinct CDR3 sequences, roughly 36% being singletons. This CDR3 contains 15 residues. The germline CDR1 and CDR2 sequences are MNHEY and SMNVEV (reference sequence). V was pared by 7 bases and J by 5 bases, with 15 bases between. This TCR was sampled from a human donor in good health (CMV status not recorded). Some clones in this sample may be carry-over from other donors' samples. The sample was PBMCs. The V gene is TRBV27, the J gene TRBJ2-6; tentative D call: TRBD1 (5 bases). The CDR3 DNA reads as TGTGCCAGCACTCCGAAGGGGCATTGGGCCAACGTCCTGACTTTC. Amino acids: CASTPKGHWANVLTF.